This TCR beta chain was sequenced for a study of OX40 agonist ivuxolimab in advanced cancers. Study at large: Prior anti-PD-1, anti-PD-L1 or anti-CTLA-4 therapy was allowed; about 39% had some.

The V gene's germline CDR1 is MNHEY and CDR2 SMNVEV (reference sequence). The CDR3 spans 18 residues. V lost 2 bases and J 2 bases, leaving 19 bases between the germline ends. Some clones are missing from TCRdb's copy, which holds only in-frame ones; the method was immunoSEQ multiplex PCR. The repertoire holds about 46,000 clones, with about 91% as singletons. The sequenced sample was CD4+ or CD8+ T cells sorted from blood, obtained in a trial of the OX40 agonist ivuxolimab. The rearrangement uses TRBV27 and TRBJ2-1; D gene ambiguous. This TCR came from an adult with an advanced solid tumor such as melanoma, head and neck, liver or kidney cancer. The CDR3 DNA reads TGTGCCAGCAGTTTAGATAGTCATGGCCCTAGGACCTACAATGAGCAGTTCTTC. Its protein product is CASSLDSHGPRTYNEQFF.